One and the same sample provided the 24 T cell receptor beta chains below, sequenced in a study of patients and donors after allogeneic stem cell transplantation. TCRdb re-analysed the RT-PCR reads in MiXCR, keeping a single row per CDR3 protein. The repertoire has under 200,000 distinct CDR3 sequences, approximately 28% of them found once; the top ten carry 3.2%. Input material: blood, either unsorted or a sorted T cell fraction (not recorded which). The receptors originated from a human donor who was either an allogeneic HSCT recipient or a stem cell or donor lymphocyte infusion donor (not recorded which). It is not recorded whose cells these are; they may come from a transplant donor.

The chain combines TRBV4-2 with TRBJ2-7; D gene ambiguous. CDR3 length equals 13 residues. Trimming pared 1 base from V and 5 bases from J, leaving 9 bases between. Germline CDR1 is LGHNA and CDR2 is YNFKEQ. The CDR3 loop reads CASSQGPPDEQYF. CDR3 nucleotide sequence: TGTGCCAGCAGCCAAGGTCCCCCCGACGAGCAGTACTTC.

As to this clonotype: The junction does not match germline at one end; this may be a read error. V and J are TRBV6-2 or TRBV6-3 and TRBJ1-1, with a tentative D call TRBD1 (5 bases). The CDR3 sequence is 13 residues long. In germline, CDR1 is MNHEY, CDR2 SVGEGT. The CDR3 DNA follows: TGTGCCAGCAGCCACCCGGGGGTTCCTGAAGCTTACTTT. Encoded protein: CASSHPGVPEAYF.

The chain has TRBV18 and TRBJ2-7, with D possibly matching TRBD2 (5 bases). Germline loops: CDR1 KGHSH, CDR2 LQKENI. V was cut by 8 bases and J by 7 bases, with 15 bases left in between. CDR3 size: 12 residues. This CDR3 is CASHRGSEEQYF. CDR3 in DNA: TGTGCCAGCCACCGCGGGTCGGAAGAGCAGTACTTC.

This clonotype was counted ten times or more. The rearrangement uses TRBV5-1 and TRBJ1-2, with D possibly TRBD1 on 5 matching bases. From germline, CDR1 is SGHRS and CDR2 YFSETQ. With 3 bases removed from V and 10 bases from J, the gap between germline ends came to 25 bases. The length of the CDR3 is 16 residues. This CDR3 reads CASSWLPDSPTQHYTF. The CDR3 DNA reads TGCGCCAGCAGCTGGCTCCCCGACAGCCCTACCCAGCACTACACCTTC.

This clonotype was picked up a small number of times. This chain links TRBV9 with TRBJ2-3, with TRBD2 matching 10 bases. The germline CDR1 and CDR2 sequences are SGDLS and YYNGEE. This CDR3 region has 17 residues. J gave up 0 bases and V 0 bases, and 4 bases lay outside the gene matches. CDR3 sequence (DNA): TGTGCCAGCAGCGTAGGGACTAGCGGCTCTAGCACAGATACGCAGTATTTT. It is translated as CASSVGTSGSSTDTQYF.

This clonotype appeared many times. The rearrangement uses TRBV29-1 and TRBJ1-5; 8 positions match TRBD1. J was trimmed by 10 bases and V by 5 bases; bases with no gene match: 16. Germline-derived CDR1 and CDR2 are SQVTM and ANQGSEA. The length of the CDR3 is 15 residues. Here the CDR3 reads CSVSTSGTGAFPQHF. For the CDR3, the DNA is TGCAGCGTTTCAACCTCCGGGACAGGTGCCTTTCCCCAGCATTTT.

V gene TRBV29-1 combines with J gene TRBJ2-4; D unclear. The CDR3 length is 12 residues. Germline V gives CDR1 SQVTM, CDR2 ANQGSEA. Trimming pared 2 bases from V and 1 base from J, leaving 3 bases between. CDR3 nucleotides: TGCAGCGTTGAAATGGCCAAAAACATTCAGTACTTC. Its translation: CSVEMAKNIQYF.

The J gene is TRBJ2-3, the V gene TRBV20-1; TRBD1 is a possible D gene (5 bases). Germline V lookup: CDR1 DFQATT, CDR2 SNEGSKA (reference sequence). The CDR3 is 14 amino acids. Trimming stripped 6 bases from V and 0 bases from J, with 13 bases between. CDR3 in DNA: TGCAGTGCCCCCTTTAGGGGAAGCACAGATACGCAGTATTTT. Its protein product is CSAPFRGSTDTQYF.

J is TRBJ2-1 and V is TRBV28; 11 bases are shared with TRBD2. CDR3 length: 16 amino acids. Looked up from germline, CDR1 is MDHEN and CDR2 is SYDVKM. The V gene end was trimmed by 3 bases and the J gene end by 4 bases; junction bases not matched to a gene: 5. CDR3 nucleotides: TGTGCCAGCAGTTTGCCGACTAGCGGGGCTTACAATGAGCAGTTCTTC. Translation gives CASSLPTSGAYNEQFF.

The genes are TRBV12-5 and TRBJ2-5; tentatively, D is TRBD1 (6 bases). V dropped 6 bases and J dropped 4 bases, with 21 bases sitting between them. Germline lookup yields CDR1 LGHNT and CDR2 FRNRAP. The CDR3 has 16 amino acids. CDR3 DNA sequence: TGTGCTAGTGGCCCCTTCCCTCAGGGGCGAGTAGAGACCCAGTACTTC. Protein sequence: CASGPFPQGRVETQYF.

The chain links TRBV5-6 to TRBJ2-7, with 9 bases matching TRBD2. The CDR3 is made up of 12 amino acids. The ends lost 1 base at V and 12 bases at J; junction bases unmatched: 5. Germline V gives CDR1 SGHDT, CDR2 YYEEEE. CDR3 nucleotides: TGTGCCAGCAGCTTGAGTAGCGGGAGAAGGTACTTC. Protein: CASSLSSGRRYF.

V is TRBV27 and J is TRBJ2-1; D gene unclear. The germline CDR1 and CDR2 sequences are MNHEY and SMNVEV (reference sequence). The CDR3 extends over 13 amino acids. Trimming stripped 7 bases from V and 5 bases from J, with 12 bases between. The CDR3 spells CASTPNRDNEQFF. The DNA of the CDR3 is TGTGCCAGCACCCCTAACCGGGACAATGAGCAGTTCTTC.

This clonotype was seen only a few times. V usage is TRBV18 and J usage is TRBJ2-7; perhaps D is TRBD1 or TRBD2 (5 bases each). Trimming left V 0 bases short and J 3 bases short, with 12 bases between. There are 15 residues in the CDR3. The germline gives CDR1 KGHSH, CDR2 LQKENI. CDR3 sequence reads: CASSPPSRGLYEQYF. CDR3 bases: TGTGCCAGCTCACCACCGTCCCGGGGCCTCTACGAGCAGTACTTC.

In its sample, this clonotype was seen many times. The CDR3 loop reads CASSLVKDRGSGYTF. CDR3 in DNA: TGCGCCAGCAGCTTGGTTAAAGACAGGGGAAGTGGCTACACCTTC. The chain employs TRBV5-1 and TRBJ1-2; 8 nucleotides line up with TRBD1. Germline V gene data show CDR1 as SGHRS and CDR2 as YFSETQ. The CDR3 runs to 15 residues. Losses at the gene ends were 0 bases for V and 7 bases for J; bases not matched to a gene: 8.

This clonotype showed up many times. V usage is TRBV6-6 and J usage is TRBJ1-3; a weak D match, TRBD1 (6 bases). V lost 2 bases and J lost 7, with 24 bases in between. Germline lookup yields CDR1 MNHNY and CDR2 SVGAGI (reference sequence). The CDR3 has 18 residues. Written as DNA, the CDR3 is TGTGCCAGCAGTTACGGAGGAGGGATCCTCCTGCAGGGGAACACCATATATTTT. Encoded protein: CASSYGGGILLQGNTIYF.

The V call is TRBV29-1, the J call TRBJ2-7; TRBD2 aligns across 10 bases. Trimming at V came to 3 bases and at J to 2 bases, leaving 4 bases not matched to a gene. The CDR3 is 14 amino acids. The germline CDR1 and CDR2 sequences are SQVTM and ANQGSEA. The CDR3 DNA follows: TGCAGCGTTGATCCTAGCGGGAGTGCCTACGAGCAGTACTTC. Protein sequence: CSVDPSGSAYEQYF.

This clonotype was seen only a few times. This sequence joins TRBV11-2 and TRBJ1-6; D is undetermined. The CDR3 has 14 residues. V was clipped by 4 bases and J by 9 bases, with 13 bases between them. CDR1 and CDR2 (germline): SGHAT, FQNNGV. In DNA form, the CDR3 reads TGTGCCAGCAGCTCGCCCCGGTCTGGTTCACCCCTCCACTTT. Translated, it gives CASSSPRSGSPLHF. Complete variable domain (other parts from reference TRBV11-2 and TRBJ1-6): EAGVAQSPRYKIIEKRQSVAFWCNPISGHATLYWYQQILGQGPKLLIQFQNNGVVDDSQLPKDRFSAERLKGVDSTLKIQPAKLEDSAVYLCASSSPRSGSPLHFGNGTRLTVT.

This clonotype was detected ten times or more. This chain connects TRBV12-3 or TRBV12-4 to TRBJ1-6; 10 bases fit TRBD1. The J segment lost 4 bases and the V segment lost 5 bases, leaving 2 bases of the junction unmatched. The CDR3 is 15 amino acids. In DNA, the CDR3 is TGTGCCAGCAGTGGACAGGGGGGTTATAATTCACCCCTCCACTTT. This sequence encodes CASSGQGGYNSPLHF.

The V call is TRBV3-1, the J call TRBJ2-1; D is perhaps TRBD2 (6 bases). Between the trimmed V and J ends, which lost 4 bases and 5 bases, there was a span of 9 bases. Per the germline V gene, CDR1 is LGHDT and CDR2 is YNNKEL (reference sequence). This CDR3 comprises 13 residues. The CDR3 nucleotides read TGTGCCAGCAGCCGAGGACTAAACAATGAGCAGTTCTTC. This encodes CASSRGLNNEQFF.

In its sample, this clonotype was seen many times. This sequence joins TRBV5-6 and TRBJ2-1, with D perhaps TRBD1 or TRBD2 (5 bases each). Germline V gene lookup returns CDR1 SGHDT and CDR2 YYEEEE. The V gene lost 0 bases and the J gene lost 9 bases, with 10 bases spanning the gap. This CDR3 has 13 amino acids. The DNA of the CDR3 is TGTGCCAGCAGCTTGGTAGGTGGGACTGAGCAGTTCTTC. It specifies CASSLVGGTEQFF.

The sample holds many counts of this clonotype. The CDR3, as DNA: TGTGCCACCAGTGAAGGGACAGGGAAGATTTCCAATGAGCAGTTCTTC. Translation: CATSEGTGKISNEQFF. J is TRBJ2-1 and V is TRBV24-1, with 9 nucleotides matching TRBD1. Germline loops: CDR1 KGHDR, CDR2 SFDVKD. V gave up 4 bases and J gave up 6 bases; unmatched junction bases: 9. The CDR3 runs to 16 residues.

The gene calls are TRBV24-1 and TRBJ2-4, with D tentatively TRBD1 (6 bases). Germline loops: CDR1 KGHDR, CDR2 SFDVKD. This CDR3 region has 16 residues. Trimming left V 4 bases short and J 1 base short, with 13 bases between. CDR3 sequence: CATSDGTKLAKNIQYF. Here the CDR3 DNA reads TGTGCCACCAGTGACGGGACAAAACTGGCCAAAAACATTCAGTACTTC.

The J gene is TRBJ2-1, the V gene TRBV5-1, with TRBD2 matching 8 bases. The V segment lost 3 bases and the J segment 7 bases; nucleotides outside the gene matches: 6. CDR3 length: 14 residues. Per the germline V gene, CDR1 is SGHRS and CDR2 is YFSETQ. The CDR3 loop reads CASSSIAGTNEQFF. The CDR3 DNA reads as TGCGCCAGCAGCTCTATAGCGGGAACGAATGAGCAGTTCTTC.

This clonotype was observed many times. The V gene is TRBV29-1, the J gene TRBJ2-4; no clear D. V was pared by 6 bases and J by 2 bases, with 20 bases between. Germline CDR1 reads SQVTM; CDR2 reads ANQGSEA. The CDR3 has 16 amino acids. CDR3 loop: CSVAKTGYLTKNIQYF. The DNA for the CDR3 is TGCAGCGTGGCAAAAACGGGTTATTTGACCAAAAACATTCAGTACTTC.